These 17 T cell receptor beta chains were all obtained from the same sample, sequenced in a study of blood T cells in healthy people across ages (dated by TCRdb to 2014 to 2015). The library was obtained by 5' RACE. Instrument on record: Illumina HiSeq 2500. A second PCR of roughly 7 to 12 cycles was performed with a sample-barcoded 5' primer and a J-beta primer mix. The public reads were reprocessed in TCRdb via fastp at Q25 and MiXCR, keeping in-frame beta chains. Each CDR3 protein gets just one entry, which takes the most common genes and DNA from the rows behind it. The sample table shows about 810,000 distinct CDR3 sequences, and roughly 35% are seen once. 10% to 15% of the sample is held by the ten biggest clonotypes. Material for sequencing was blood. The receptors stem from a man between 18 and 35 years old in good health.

The CDR3 bases are TGTGCCAGCAGCCTGCAGTCCGGTGCGGGGGATAGTTACGAGCAGTACTTC. The encoded protein is CASSLQSGAGDSYEQYF. V is TRBV7-2 and J is TRBJ2-7; TRBD2 aligns across 7 bases. After removal of 5 bases from V and 4 bases from J, the junction contained 17 bases not matched to a gene. The germline V gene has CDR1 SGHTA and CDR2 FQGNSA. The CDR3 has 17 amino acids.

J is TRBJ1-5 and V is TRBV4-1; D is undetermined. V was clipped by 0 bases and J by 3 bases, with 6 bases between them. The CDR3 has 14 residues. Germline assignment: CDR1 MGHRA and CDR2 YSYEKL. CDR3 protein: CASSQEGNNQPQHF. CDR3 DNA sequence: TGCGCCAGCAGCCAAGAAGGAAACAATCAGCCCCAGCATTTT.

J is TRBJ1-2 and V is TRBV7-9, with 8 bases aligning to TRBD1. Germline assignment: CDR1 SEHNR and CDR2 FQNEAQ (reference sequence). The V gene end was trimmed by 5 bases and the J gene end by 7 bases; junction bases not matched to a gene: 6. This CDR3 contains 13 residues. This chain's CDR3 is CASSLGTGFGYTF. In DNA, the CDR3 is TGTGCCAGCAGCCTTGGGACAGGCTTTGGCTACACCTTC.

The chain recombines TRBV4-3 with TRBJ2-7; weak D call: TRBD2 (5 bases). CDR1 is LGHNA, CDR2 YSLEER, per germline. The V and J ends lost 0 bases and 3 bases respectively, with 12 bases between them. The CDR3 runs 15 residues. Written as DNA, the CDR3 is TGCGCCAGCAGCCAAGATCTATCGGACTTCTACGAGCAGTACTTC. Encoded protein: CASSQDLSDFYEQYF.

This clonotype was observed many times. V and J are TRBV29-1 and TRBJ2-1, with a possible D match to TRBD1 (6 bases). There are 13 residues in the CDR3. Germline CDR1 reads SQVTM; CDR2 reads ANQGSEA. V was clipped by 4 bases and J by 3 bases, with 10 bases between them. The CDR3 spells CSVAGVGYNEQFF. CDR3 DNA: TGCAGCGTTGCAGGGGTTGGCTACAATGAGCAGTTCTTC.

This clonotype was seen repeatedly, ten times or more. The CDR3 reads CASREFFGDTQYF. CDR3 DNA sequence: TGCGCCAGCCGAGAATTCTTCGGAGATACGCAGTATTTT. This chain links TRBV10-2 with TRBJ2-3; D gene uncertain. Trimming shortened V by 8 bases and J by 5 bases, and 14 bases separated the two germline ends. Germline CDR1 is WSHSY and CDR2 is SAAADI. The CDR3 sequence is 13 residues long.

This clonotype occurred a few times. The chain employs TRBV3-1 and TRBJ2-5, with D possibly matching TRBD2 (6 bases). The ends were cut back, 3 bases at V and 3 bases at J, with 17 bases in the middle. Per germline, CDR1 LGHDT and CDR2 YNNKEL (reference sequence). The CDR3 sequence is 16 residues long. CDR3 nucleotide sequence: TGTGCCAGCAGCCACGACCGGGACGGGGGTAAAGAGACCCAGTACTTC. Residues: CASSHDRDGGKETQYF.

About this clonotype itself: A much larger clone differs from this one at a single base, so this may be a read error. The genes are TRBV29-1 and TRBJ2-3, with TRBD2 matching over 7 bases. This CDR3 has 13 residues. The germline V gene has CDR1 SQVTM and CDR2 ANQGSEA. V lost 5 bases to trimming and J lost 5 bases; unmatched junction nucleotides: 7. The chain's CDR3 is CSVSGASEDTQYF. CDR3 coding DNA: TGCAGCGTTAGCGGGGCGAGTGAAGATACGCAGTATTTT.

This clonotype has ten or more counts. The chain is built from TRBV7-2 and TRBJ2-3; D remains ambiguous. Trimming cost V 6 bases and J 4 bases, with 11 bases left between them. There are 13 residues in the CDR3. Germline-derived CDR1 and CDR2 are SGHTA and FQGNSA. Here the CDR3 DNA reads TGTGCCAGCAGTTTAACCGGCGCAGATACGCAGTATTTT. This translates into CASSLTGADTQYF.

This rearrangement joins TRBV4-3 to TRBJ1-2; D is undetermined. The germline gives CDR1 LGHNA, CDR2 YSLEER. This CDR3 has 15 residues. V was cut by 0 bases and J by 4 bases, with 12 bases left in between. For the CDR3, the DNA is TGCGCCAGCAGCCAAGATGAAGGAAGAGGCTATGGCTACACCTTC. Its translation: CASSQDEGRGYGYTF.

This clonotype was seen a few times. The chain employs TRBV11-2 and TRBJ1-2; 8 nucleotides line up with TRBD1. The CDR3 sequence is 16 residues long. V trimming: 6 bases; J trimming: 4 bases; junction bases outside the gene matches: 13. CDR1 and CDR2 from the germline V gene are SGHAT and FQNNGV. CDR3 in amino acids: CASSSLAGGAVYGYTF. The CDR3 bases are TGTGCCAGCAGTTCACTCGCAGGGGGCGCGGTCTATGGCTACACCTTC.

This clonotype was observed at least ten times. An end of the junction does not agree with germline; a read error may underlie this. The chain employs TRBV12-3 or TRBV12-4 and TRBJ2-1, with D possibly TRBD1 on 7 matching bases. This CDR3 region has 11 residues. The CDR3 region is CAGRGDNEQFF. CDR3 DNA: TGTGCCGGCAGGGGGGACAATGAGCAGTTCTTC.

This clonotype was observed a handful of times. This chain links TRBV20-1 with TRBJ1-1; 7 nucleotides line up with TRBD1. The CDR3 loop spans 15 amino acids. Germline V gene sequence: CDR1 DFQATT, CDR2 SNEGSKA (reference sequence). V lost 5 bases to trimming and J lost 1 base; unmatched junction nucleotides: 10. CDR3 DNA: TGCAGTGCTCAAACCCGGGACAGCGGGAACACTGAAGCTTTCTTT. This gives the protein CSAQTRDSGNTEAFF.

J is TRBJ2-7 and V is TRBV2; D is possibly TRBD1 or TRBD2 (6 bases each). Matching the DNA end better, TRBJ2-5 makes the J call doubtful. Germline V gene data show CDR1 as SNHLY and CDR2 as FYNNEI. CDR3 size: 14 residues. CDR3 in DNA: TGTGCCAGCAGTGCACCCGAGGGGGGAGAGACCCAGTACTTC. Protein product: CASSAPEGGETQYF.

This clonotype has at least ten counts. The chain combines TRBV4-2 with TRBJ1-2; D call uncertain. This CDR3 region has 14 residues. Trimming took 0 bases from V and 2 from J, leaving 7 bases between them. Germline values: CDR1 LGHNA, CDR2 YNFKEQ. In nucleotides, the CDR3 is TGTGCCAGCAGCCAAGAAGCCCAGAACTATGGCTACACCTTC. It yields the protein CASSQEAQNYGYTF.

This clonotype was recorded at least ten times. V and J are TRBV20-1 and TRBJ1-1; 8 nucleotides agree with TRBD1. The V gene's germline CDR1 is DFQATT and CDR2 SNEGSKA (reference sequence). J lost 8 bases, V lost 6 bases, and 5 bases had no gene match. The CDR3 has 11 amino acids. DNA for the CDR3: TGCAGTGCGGTCAGACAGGGGGAAGCTTTCTTT. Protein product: CSAVRQGEAFF.

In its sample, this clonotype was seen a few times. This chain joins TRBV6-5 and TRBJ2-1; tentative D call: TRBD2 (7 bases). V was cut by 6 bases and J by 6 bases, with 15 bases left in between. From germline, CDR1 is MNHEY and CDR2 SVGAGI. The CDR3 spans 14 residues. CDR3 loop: CASSGGPISNEQFF. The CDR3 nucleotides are TGTGCCAGCAGCGGGGGGCCTATTAGCAATGAGCAGTTCTTC.